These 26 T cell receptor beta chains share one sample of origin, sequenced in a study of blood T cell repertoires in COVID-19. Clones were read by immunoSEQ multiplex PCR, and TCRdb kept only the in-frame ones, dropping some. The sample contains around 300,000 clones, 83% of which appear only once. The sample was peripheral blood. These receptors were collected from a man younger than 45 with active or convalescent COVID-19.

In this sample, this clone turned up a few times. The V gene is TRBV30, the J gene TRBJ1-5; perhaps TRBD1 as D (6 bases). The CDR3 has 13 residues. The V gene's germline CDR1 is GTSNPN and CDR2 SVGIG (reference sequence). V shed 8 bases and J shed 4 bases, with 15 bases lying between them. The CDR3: CAAGRGDNQPQHF. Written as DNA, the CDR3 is TGTGCCGCGGGGAGGGGGGATAATCAGCCCCAGCATTTT.

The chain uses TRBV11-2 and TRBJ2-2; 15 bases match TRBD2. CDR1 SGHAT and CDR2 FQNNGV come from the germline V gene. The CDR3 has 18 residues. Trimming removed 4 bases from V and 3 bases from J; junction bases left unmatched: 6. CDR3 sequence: CASSSRTSGGAHTGELFF. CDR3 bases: TGTGCCAGCAGCTCGAGGACTAGCGGGGGGGCCCACACCGGGGAGCTGTTTTTT.

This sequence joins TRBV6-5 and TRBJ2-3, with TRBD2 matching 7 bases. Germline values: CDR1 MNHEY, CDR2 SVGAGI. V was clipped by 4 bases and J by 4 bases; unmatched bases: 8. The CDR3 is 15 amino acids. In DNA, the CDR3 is TGTGCCAGCAGTTGGAGCGGGAAAGCCTCAGATACGCAGTATTTT. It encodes CASSWSGKASDTQYF.

CDR3 sequence reads: CASRTSGTYEQYF. Written as DNA, the CDR3 is TGTGCCAGCCGGACTAGCGGCACCTACGAGCAGTACTTC. The chain recombines TRBV28 with TRBJ2-7; 10 positions match TRBD2. CDR3 length: 13 amino acids. Germline CDR1 and CDR2: MDHEN and SYDVKM. Unmatched junction bases numbered 3, after V lost 8 bases and J lost 2 bases.

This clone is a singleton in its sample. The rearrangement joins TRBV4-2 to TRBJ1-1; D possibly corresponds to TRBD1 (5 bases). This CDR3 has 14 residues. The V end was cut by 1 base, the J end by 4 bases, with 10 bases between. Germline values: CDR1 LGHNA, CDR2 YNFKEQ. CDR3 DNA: TGTGCCAGCAGCCAAGGACAGATCCGCACTGAAGCTTTCTTT. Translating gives CASSQGQIRTEAFF.

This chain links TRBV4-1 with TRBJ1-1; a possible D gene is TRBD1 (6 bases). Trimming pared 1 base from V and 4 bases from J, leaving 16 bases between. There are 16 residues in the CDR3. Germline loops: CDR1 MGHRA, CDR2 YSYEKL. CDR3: CASSQGVRKGGTEAFF. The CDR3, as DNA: TGCGCCAGCAGCCAAGGAGTCAGGAAAGGGGGCACTGAAGCTTTCTTT.

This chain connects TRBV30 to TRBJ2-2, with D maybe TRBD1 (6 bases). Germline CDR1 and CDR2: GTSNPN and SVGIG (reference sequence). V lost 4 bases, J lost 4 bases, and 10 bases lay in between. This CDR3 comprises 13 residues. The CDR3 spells CAWNREITGELFF. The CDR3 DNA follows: TGTGCCTGGAACAGGGAGATCACCGGGGAGCTGTTTTTT.

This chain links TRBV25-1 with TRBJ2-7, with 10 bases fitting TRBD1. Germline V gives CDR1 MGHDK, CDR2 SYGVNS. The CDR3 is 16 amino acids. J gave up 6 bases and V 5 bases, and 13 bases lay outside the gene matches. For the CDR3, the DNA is TGTGCCAGCAGTCCCCGGACAGGGGGTCCCTCACTCGAGCAGTACTTC. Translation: CASSPRTGGPSLEQYF.

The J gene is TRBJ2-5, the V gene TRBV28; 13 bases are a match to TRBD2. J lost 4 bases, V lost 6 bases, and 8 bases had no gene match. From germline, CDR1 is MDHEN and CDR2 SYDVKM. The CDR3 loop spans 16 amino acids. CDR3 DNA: TGTGCCAGCAGGGAGGGACTAGCGGGACGAGGAGAGACCCAGTACTTC. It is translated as CASREGLAGRGETQYF.

The DNA for the CDR3 is TGTGCCAGCAGCGCTGGCACTAGGGTAAAGATGGAGACCCAGTACTTC. Encoded protein: CASSAGTRVKMETQYF. This rearrangement joins TRBV11-3 to TRBJ2-5; possibly TRBD2 for D (5 bases). Germline V gene data show CDR1 as SGHNT and CDR2 as YENEEA. V shed 5 bases and J shed 5 bases, with 21 bases lying between them. The CDR3 is 16 residues long.

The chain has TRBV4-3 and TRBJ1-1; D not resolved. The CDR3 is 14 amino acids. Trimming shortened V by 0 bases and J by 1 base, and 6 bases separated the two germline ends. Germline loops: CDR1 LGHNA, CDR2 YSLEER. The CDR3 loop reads CASSQDLGNTEAFF. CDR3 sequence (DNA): TGCGCCAGCAGCCAAGATCTAGGGAACACTGAAGCTTTCTTT.

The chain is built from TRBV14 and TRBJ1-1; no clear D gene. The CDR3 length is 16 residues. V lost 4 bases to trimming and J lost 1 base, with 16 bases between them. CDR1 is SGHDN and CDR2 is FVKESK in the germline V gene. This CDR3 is CASSPFEGPRNTEAFF. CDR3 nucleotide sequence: TGTGCCAGCAGCCCCTTTGAGGGTCCGAGGAACACTGAAGCTTTCTTT.

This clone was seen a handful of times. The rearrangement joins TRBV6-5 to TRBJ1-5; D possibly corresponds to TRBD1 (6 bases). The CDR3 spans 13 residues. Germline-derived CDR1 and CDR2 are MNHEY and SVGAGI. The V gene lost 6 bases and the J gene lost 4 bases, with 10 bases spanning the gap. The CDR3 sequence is CASSNTGNQPQHF. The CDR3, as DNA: TGTGCCAGCAGCAACACAGGGAATCAGCCCCAGCATTTT.

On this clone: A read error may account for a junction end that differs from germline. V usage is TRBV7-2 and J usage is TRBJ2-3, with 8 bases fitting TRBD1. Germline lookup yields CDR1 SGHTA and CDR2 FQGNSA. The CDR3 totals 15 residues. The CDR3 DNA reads TGTGCCAGCTGCTTCGGGACAGGATACTCCAATACGCAGTATTTT. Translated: CASCFGTGYSNTQYF.

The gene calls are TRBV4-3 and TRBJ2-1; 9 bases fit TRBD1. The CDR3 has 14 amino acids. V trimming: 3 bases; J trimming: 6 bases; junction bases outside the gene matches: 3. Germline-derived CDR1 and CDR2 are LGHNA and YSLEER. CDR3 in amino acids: CASSQDRGGNEQFF. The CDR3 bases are TGCGCCAGCAGCCAGGACAGGGGAGGCAATGAGCAGTTCTTC.

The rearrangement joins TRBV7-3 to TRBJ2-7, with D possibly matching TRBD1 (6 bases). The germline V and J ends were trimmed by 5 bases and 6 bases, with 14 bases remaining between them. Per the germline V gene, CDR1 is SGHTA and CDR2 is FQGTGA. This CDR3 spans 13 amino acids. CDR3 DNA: TGTGCCAGCAGCCCGAATACAGGGTCCGAGCAGTACTTC. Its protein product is CASSPNTGSEQYF.

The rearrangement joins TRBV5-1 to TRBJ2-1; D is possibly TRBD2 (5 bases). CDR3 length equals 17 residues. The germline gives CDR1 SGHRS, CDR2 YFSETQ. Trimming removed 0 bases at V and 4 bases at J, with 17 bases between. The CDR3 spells CASSLVQPWGVYNEQFF. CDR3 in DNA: TGCGCCAGCAGCTTGGTACAGCCTTGGGGAGTTTACAATGAGCAGTTCTTC.

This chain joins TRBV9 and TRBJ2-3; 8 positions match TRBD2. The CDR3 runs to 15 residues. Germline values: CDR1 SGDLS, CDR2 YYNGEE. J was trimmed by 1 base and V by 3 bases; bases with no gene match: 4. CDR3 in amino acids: CASSEHSGGTDTQYF. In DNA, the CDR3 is TGTGCCAGCAGCGAACATAGCGGGGGCACAGATACGCAGTATTTT. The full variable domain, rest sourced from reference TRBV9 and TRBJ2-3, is DSGVTQTPKHLITATGQRVTLRCSPRSGDLSVYWYQQSLDQGLQFLIQYYNGEERAKGNILERFSAQQFPDLHSELNLSSLELGDSALYFCASSEHSGGTDTQYFGPGTRLTVL.

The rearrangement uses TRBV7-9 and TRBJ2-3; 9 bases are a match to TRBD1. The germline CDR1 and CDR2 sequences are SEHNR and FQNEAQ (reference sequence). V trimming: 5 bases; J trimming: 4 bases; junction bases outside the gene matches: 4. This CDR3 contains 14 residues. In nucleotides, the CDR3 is TGTGCCAGCAGCAGGACAGGGGAGGCAGATACGCAGTATTTT. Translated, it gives CASSRTGEADTQYF.

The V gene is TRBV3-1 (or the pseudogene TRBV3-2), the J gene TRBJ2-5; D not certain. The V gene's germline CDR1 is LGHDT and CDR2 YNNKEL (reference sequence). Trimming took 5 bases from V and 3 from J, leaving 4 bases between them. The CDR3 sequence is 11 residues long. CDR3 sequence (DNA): TGTGCCAGCAGCGTAAAAGAGACCCAGTACTTC. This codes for CASSVKETQYF.

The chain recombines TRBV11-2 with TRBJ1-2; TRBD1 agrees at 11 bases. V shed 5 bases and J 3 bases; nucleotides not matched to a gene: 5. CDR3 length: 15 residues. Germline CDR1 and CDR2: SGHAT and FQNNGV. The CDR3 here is CASSIGQGAYYGYTF. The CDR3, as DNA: TGTGCCAGCAGCATCGGACAGGGGGCGTACTATGGCTACACCTTC.

DNA of the CDR3: TGTGCCAGCTCAACTAACCGCCCGTCCTTTGCTTTCTTT. Protein: CASSTNRPSFAFF. This rearrangement joins TRBV18 to TRBJ1-1, with D uncertain. V lost 5 bases and J lost 11, with 18 bases in between. Germline V gene lookup returns CDR1 KGHSH and CDR2 LQKENI. This CDR3 spans 13 amino acids.

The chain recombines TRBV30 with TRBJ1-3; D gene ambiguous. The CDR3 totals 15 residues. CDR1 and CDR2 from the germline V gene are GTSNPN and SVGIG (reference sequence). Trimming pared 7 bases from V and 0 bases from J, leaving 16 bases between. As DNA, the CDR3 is TGTGCCTCTAATCGACTGGCCTACTCTGGAAACACCATATATTTT. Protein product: CASNRLAYSGNTIYF. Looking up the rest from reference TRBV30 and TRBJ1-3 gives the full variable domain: SQTIHQWPATLVQPVGSPLSLECTVEGTSNPNLYWYRQAAGRGLQLLFYSVGIGQISSEVPQNLSASRPQDRQFILSSKKLLLSDSGFYLCASNRLAYSGNTIYFGEGSWLTVV.

The CDR3, as DNA: TGTGCCAGCAGCCCTTACAGGGCAGGGGAGACCCAGTACTTC. Its translation: CASSPYRAGETQYF. This chain joins TRBV5-4 and TRBJ2-5; D is perhaps TRBD1 (6 bases). CDR3 length: 14 residues. Germline CDR1 SGHNT, CDR2 YYREEE (reference sequence). V was trimmed by 4 bases and J by 5 bases, leaving 15 bases between them.

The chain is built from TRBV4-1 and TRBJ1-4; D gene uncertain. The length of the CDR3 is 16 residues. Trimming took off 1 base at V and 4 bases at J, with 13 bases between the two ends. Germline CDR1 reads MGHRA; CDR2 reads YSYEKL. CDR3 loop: CASSQVFGALNEKLFF. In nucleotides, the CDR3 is TGCGCCAGCAGCCAAGTCTTTGGAGCACTTAATGAAAAACTGTTTTTT.

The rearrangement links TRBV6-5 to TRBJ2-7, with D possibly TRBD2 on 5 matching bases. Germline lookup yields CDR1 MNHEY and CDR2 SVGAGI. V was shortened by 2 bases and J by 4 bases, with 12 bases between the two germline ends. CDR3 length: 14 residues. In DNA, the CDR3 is TGTGCCAGCAGTTACCTAGAGGGTCGATACGAGCAGTACTTC. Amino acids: CASSYLEGRYEQYF.